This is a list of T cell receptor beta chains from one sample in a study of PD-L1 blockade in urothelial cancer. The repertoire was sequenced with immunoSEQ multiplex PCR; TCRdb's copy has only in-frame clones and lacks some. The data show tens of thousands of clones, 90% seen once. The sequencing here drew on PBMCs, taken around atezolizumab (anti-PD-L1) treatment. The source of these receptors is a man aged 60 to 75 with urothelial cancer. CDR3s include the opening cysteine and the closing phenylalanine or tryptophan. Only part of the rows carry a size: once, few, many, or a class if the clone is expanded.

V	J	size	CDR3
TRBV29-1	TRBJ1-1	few	CSVGQGAVDTEAFF
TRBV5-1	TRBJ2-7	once	CASSLGTVSYEQYF
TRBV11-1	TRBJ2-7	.	CASSLDRYRSSYEQYF
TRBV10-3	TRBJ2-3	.	CAISAATSGRSSTDTQYF
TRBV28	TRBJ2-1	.	CASSVSVAGVSSNEQFF
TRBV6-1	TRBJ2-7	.	CASSEWGGSSYEQYF
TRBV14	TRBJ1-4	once	CASSDAGIRSEKLFF
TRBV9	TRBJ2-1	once	CASSGGAVQLDNEQFF
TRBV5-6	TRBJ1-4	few	CASSSGEKLFF
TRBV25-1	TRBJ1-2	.	CASSDGRYGYTF
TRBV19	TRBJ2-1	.	CASSRLAGGPGEQFF
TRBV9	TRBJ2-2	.	CASSVVGPGLAGPGELFF
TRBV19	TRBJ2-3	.	CASRTPMGTDTQYF
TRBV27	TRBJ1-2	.	CASSLDRSPIYGYTF
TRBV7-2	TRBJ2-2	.	CASSLLGSSENTGELFF
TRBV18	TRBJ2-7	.	CASSPPNRFGEQYF
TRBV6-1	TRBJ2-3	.	CASRTSGGDTQYF